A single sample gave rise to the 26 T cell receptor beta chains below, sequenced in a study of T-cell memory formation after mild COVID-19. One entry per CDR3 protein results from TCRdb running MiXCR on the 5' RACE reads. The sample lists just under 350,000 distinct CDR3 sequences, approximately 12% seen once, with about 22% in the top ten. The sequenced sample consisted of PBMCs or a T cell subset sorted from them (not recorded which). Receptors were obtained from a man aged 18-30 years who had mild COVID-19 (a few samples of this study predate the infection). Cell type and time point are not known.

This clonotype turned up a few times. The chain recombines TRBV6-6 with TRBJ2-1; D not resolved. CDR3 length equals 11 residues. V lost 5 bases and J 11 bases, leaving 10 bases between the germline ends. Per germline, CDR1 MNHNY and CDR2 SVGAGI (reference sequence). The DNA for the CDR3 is TGTGCCAGCAGTGAGGTGGGGAAGCAGTTCTTC. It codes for CASSEVGKQFF.

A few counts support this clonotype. The CDR3 DNA reads as TGTGCCAGCAGTCTTCGCGGGCCCAGGACTGAAGCTTTCTTT. Encoded protein: CASSLRGPRTEAFF. J is TRBJ1-1 and V is TRBV12-3 or TRBV12-4; D is undetermined. V was trimmed by 5 bases and J by 5 bases, leaving 15 bases between them. This CDR3 is built from 14 residues.

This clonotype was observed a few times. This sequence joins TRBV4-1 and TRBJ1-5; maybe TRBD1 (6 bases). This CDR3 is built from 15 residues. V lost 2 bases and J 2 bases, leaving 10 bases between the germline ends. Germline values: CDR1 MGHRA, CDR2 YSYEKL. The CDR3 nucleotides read TGCGCCAGCAGCCAACAGGGGATAGGCAATCAGCCCCAGCATTTT. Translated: CASSQQGIGNQPQHF.

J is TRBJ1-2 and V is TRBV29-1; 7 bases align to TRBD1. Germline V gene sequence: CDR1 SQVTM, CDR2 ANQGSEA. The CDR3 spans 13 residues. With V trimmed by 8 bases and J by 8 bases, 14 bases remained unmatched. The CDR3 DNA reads TGCAGCACAACCCCCGGGACAGCTGCCGGCTACACCTTC. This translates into CSTTPGTAAGYTF.

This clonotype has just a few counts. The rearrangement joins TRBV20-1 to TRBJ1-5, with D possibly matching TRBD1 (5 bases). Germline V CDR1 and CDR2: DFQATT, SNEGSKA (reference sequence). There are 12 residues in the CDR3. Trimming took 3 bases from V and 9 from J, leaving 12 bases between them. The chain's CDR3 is CSAREGAAPQHF. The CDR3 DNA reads TGCAGTGCTAGGGAAGGGGCGGCGCCCCAGCATTTT.

This CDR3 reads CASSLGWGGEETQYF. CDR3 sequence (DNA): TGCGCCAGCAGCTTGGGTTGGGGAGGCGAGGAGACCCAGTACTTC. The rearrangement joins TRBV5-1 to TRBJ2-5; tentatively, D is TRBD2 (6 bases). CDR3 length: 15 residues. Trimming left V 0 bases short and J 5 bases short, with 14 bases between. The germline V gene has CDR1 SGHRS and CDR2 YFSETQ.

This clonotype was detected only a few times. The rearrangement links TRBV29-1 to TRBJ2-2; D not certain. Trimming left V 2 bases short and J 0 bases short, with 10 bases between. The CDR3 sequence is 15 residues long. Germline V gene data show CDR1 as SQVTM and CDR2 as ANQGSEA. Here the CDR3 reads CSVELTRTNTGELFF. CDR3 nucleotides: TGCAGCGTTGAATTAACACGAACGAACACCGGGGAGCTGTTTTTT.

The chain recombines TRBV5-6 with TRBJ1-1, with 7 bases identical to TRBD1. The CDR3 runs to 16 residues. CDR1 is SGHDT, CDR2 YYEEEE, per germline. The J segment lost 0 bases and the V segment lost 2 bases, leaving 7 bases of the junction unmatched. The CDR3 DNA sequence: TGTGCCAGCAGCTTCGACAGGGTAAGGATGAACACTGAAGCTTTCTTT. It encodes CASSFDRVRMNTEAFF.

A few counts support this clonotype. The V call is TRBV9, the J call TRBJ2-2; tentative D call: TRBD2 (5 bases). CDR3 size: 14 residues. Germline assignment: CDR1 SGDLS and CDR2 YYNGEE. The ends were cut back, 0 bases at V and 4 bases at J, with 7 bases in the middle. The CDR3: CASSVGGATGELFF. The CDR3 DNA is TGTGCCAGCAGCGTAGGGGGAGCCACCGGGGAGCTGTTTTTT.

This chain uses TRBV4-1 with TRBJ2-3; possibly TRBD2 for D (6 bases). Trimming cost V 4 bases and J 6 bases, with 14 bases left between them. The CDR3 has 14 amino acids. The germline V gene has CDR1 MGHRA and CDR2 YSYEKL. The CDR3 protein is CASSLGGPLDTQYF. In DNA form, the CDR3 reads TGCGCCAGCAGCCTGGGGGGTCCCCTGGATACGCAGTATTTT.

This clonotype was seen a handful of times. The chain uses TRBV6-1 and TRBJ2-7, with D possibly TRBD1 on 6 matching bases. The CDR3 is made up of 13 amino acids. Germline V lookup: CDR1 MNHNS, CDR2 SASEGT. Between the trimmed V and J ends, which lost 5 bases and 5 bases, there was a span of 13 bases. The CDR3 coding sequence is TGTGCCAGCAGTCAATCAGGGGTGGACGAGCAGTACGTC. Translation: CASSQSGVDEQYV.

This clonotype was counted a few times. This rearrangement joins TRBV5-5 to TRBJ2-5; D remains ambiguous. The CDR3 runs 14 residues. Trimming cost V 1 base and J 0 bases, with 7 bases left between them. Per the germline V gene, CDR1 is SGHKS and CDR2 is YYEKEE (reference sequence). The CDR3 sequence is CASSLPRDQETQYF. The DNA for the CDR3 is TGTGCCAGCAGCTTGCCACGCGACCAAGAGACCCAGTACTTC.

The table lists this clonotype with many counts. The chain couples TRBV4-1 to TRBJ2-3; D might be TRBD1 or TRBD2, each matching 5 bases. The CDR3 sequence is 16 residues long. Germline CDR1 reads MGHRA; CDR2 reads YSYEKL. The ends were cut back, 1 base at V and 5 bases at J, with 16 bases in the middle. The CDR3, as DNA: TGCGCCAGCAGCCAAGGCTTCAGGGAGAGTATAGATACGCAGTATTTT. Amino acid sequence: CASSQGFRESIDTQYF.

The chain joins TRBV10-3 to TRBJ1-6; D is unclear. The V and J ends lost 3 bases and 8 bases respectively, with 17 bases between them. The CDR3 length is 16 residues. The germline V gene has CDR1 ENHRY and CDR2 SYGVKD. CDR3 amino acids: CAISDGRAPSDSPLHF. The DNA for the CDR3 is TGTGCCATCAGTGACGGACGGGCTCCCTCTGATTCACCCCTCCACTTT.

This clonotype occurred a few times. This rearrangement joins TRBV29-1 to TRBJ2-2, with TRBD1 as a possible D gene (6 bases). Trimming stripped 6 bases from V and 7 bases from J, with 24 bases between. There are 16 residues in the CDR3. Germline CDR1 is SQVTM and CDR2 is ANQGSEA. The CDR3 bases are TGCAGCGTGTTTTCAGGGGACCTTTCGCTTGGCGGGGAGCTGTTTTTT. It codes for CSVFSGDLSLGGELFF.

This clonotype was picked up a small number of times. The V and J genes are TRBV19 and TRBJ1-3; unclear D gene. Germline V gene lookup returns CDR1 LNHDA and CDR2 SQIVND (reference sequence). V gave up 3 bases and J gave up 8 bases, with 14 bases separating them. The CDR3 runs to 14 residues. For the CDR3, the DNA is TGTGCCAGTAGTATTTGGTCGTTCGCGGACACCATATATTTT. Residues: CASSIWSFADTIYF. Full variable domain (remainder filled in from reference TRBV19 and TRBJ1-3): DGGITQSPKYLFRKEGQNVTLSCEQNLNHDAMYWYRQDPGQGLRLIYYSQIVNDFQKGDIAEGYSVSREKKESFPLTVTSAQKNPTAFYLCASSIWSFADTIYFGEGSWLTVV.

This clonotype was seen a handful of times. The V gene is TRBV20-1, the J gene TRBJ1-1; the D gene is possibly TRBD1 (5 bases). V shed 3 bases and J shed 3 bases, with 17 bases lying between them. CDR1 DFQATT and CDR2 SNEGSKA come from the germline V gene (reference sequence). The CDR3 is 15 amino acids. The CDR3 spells CSASGGPRYDTEAFF. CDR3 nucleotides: TGCAGTGCTAGCGGGGGTCCCCGGTATGACACTGAAGCTTTCTTT.

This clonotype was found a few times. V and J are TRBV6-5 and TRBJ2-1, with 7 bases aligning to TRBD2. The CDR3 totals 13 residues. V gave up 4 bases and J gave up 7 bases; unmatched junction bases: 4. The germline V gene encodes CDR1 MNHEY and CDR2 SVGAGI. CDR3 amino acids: CASSWGGRNEQFF. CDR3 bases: TGTGCCAGCAGTTGGGGGGGTAGGAATGAGCAGTTCTTC.

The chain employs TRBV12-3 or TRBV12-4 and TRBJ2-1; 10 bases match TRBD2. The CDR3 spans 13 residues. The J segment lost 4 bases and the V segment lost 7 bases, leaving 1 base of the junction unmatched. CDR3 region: CASTSGGYNEQFF. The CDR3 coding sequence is TGTGCCAGCACTAGCGGGGGATACAATGAGCAGTTCTTC.

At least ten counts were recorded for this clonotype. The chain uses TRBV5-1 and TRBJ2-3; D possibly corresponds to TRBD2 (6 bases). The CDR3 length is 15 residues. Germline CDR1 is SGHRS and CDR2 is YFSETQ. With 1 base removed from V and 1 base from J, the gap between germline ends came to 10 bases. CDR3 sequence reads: CASSLSSSGTDTQYF. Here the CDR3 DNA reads TGCGCCAGCAGCTTGTCCTCTAGCGGCACAGATACGCAGTATTTT.

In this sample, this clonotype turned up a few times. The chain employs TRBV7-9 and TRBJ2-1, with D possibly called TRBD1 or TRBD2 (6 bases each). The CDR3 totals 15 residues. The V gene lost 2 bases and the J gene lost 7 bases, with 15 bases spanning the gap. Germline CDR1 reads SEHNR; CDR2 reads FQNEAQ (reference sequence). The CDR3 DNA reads TGTGCCAGCAGCTTAAGGGGGGCTGGTGGAAATGAGCAGTTCTTC. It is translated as CASSLRGAGGNEQFF.

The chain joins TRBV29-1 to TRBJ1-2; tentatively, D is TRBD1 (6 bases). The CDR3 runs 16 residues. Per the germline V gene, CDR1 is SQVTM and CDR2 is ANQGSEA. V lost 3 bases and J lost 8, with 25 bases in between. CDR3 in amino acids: CSVDSDLDSGGAGYTF. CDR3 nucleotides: TGCAGCGTTGATTCCGACCTGGACAGTGGGGGAGCCGGCTACACCTTC.

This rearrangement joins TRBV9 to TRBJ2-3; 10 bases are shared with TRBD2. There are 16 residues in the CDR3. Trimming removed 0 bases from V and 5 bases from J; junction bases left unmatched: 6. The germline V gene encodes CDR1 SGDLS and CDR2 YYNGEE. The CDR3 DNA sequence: TGTGCCAGCAGCGTAGAGGAGCGGGGGGGCCGAGATACGCAGTATTTT. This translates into CASSVEERGGRDTQYF.

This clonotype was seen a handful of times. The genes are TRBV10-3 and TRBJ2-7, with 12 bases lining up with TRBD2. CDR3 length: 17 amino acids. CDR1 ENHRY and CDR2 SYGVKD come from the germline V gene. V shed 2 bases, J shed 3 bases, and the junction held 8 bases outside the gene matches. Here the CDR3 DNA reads TGTGCCATCAGTGAGCCAGGACTAGCGGGGTCAAACTACGAGCAGTACTTC. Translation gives CAISEPGLAGSNYEQYF.

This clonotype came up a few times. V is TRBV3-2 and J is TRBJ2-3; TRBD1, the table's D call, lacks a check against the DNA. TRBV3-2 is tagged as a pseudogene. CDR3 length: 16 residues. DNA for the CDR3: TGTGCCAGCAGCCAAGATAGGTTGGGGGCTGAAGATACGCAGTATTTT. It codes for CASSQDRLGAEDTQYF.

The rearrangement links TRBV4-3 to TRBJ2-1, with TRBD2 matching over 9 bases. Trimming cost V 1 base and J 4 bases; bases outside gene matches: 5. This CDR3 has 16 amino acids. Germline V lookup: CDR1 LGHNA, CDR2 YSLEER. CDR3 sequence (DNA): TGCGCCAGCAGCCAAGGATTAGCGGGGGAATACAATGAGCAGTTCTTC. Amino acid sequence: CASSQGLAGEYNEQFF.